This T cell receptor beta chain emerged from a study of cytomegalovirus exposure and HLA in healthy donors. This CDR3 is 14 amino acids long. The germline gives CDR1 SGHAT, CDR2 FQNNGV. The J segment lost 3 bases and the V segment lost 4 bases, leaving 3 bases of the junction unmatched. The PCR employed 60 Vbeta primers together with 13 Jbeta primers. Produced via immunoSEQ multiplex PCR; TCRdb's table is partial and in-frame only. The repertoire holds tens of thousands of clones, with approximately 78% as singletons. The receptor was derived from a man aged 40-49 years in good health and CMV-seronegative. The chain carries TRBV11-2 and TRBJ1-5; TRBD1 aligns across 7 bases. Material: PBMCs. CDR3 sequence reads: CASSSDRNNQPQHF. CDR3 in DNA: TGTGCCAGCAGCTCGGACAGGAACAATCAGCCCCAGCATTTT.